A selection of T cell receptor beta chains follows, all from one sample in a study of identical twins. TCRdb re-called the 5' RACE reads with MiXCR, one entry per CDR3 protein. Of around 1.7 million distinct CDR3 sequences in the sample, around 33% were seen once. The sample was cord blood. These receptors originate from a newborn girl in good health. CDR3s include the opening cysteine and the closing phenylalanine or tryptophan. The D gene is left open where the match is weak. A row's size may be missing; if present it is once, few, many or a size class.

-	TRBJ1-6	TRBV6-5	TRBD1	CVSSYSGQINSPLHF	TGTGTCAGCAGTTACTCGGGACAGATCAATTCACCCCTCCACTTT
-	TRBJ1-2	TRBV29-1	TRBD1	CSVYHGQGHYGYTF	TGCAGCGTTTACCATGGACAGGGGCACTATGGCTACACCTTC
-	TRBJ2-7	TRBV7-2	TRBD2	CASSVRTSGRHEQYF	TGTGCCAGCAGCGTTAGGACTAGCGGGAGGCACGAGCAGTACTTC
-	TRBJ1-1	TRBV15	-	CATSRDAGLGTEAFF	TGTGCCACCAGCAGAGATGCGGGGCTGGGGACTGAAGCTTTCTTT
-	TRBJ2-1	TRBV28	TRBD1	CASGGFLVRGLPPYSEQFF	TGTGCCAGCGGGGGGTTCCTCGTCAGGGGGCTCCCACCTTACAGTGAGCAGTTCTTC
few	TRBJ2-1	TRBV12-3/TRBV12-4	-	CASSLGLARSNEQFF	TGTGCCAGCAGTTTAGGGCTAGCAAGGAGCAATGAGCAGTTCTTC
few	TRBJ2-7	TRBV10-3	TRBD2	CAIWGGSSYEQYF	TGTGCCATCTGGGGGGGAAGCTCCTACGAGCAGTACTTC
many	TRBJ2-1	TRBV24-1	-	CATSDFEGDEQFF	TGTGCCACCAGTGATTTTGAAGGGGATGAGCAGTTCTTC
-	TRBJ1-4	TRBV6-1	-	CASSDRGLNEKLFF	TGTGCCAGCAGTGATCGGGGGCTTAATGAAAAACTGTTTTTT
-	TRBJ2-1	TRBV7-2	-	CASSLIRGTGGYNEQFF	TGTGCCAGCAGCCTCATTCGAGGGACTGGCGGATACAATGAGCAGTTCTTC
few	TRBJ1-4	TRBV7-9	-	CASSLAGTDPEELFF	TGTGCCAGCAGCTTAGCCGGGACGGACCCCGAGGAACTGTTTTTT
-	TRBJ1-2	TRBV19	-	CASSPQGPANYGYTF	TGTGCCAGTAGTCCACAGGGCCCCGCTAACTATGGCTACACCTTC
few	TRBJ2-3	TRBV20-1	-	CSAEKGFFEADTQYF	TGCAGTGCTGAAAAGGGGTTTTTTGAAGCAGATACGCAGTATTTT
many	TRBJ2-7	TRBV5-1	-	CASSTASSYEQYF	TGCGCCAGCAGCACGGCTAGCTCCTACGAGCAGTACTTC
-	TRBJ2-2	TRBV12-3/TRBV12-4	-	CASSAPPGAGELFF	TGTGCCAGCAGCGCCCCCCCCGGGGCCGGGGAGCTGTTTTTT
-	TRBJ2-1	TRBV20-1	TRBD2	CSAGTSGFVYNEQFF	TGCAGTGCGGGGACTAGCGGGTTCGTTTACAATGAGCAGTTCTTC
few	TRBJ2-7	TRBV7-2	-	CASSFQAGFYEQYF	TGTGCCAGCAGCTTTCAAGCGGGCTTCTACGAGCAGTACTTC
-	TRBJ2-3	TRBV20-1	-	CSAKQGGFFADTQYF	TGCAGTGCTAAACAGGGAGGCTTCTTCGCAGATACGCAGTATTTT
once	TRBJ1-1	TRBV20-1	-	CSARHSLNTEAFF	TGCAGTGCTAGACACAGCCTGAACACTGAAGCTTTCTTT
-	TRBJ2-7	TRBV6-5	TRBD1	CASSYSVQGNEQYF	TGTGCCAGCAGTTACTCGGTACAGGGGAACGAGCAGTACTTC
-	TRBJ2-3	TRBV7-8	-	CASSLESPSTDTQYF	TGTGCCAGCAGCTTAGAATCACCCAGCACAGATACGCAGTATTTT
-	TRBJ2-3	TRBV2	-	CASRPGTPRDTQYF	TGTGCCAGCAGGCCCGGGACCCCCAGGGATACGCAGTATTTT
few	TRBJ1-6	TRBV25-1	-	CASSEGDYSPLHF	TGTGCCAGCAGTGAGGGTGACTATTCACCCCTCCACTTT
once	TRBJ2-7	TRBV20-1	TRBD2	CSASTSGGSYEQYF	TGCAGTGCTTCCACTAGCGGGGGCTCCTACGAGCAGTACTTC
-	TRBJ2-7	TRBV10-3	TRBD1	CAISGGQGANSGYNEQYF	TGTGCCATCAGTGGGGGACAGGGGGCAAATAGTGGGTACAATGAGCAGTACTTC
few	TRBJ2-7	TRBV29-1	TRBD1	CSAGQGTSYEQYF	TGCAGCGCCGGACAGGGTACCTCCTACGAGCAGTACTTC
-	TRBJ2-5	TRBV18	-	CASSAPGPQQETQYF	TGTGCCAGCTCAGCGCCGGGACCTCAGCAAGAGACCCAGTACTTC
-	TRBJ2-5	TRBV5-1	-	CASSFGSSVQETQYF	TGCGCCAGCAGCTTTGGGTCTAGCGTCCAAGAGACCCAGTACTTC
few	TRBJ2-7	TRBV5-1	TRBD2	CASSLGSGDTYEQYF	TGCGCCAGCAGCTTGGGTAGCGGGGATACCTACGAGCAGTACTTC
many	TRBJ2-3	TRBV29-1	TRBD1	CSPTGTGGFSTDTQYF	TGCAGCCCTACTGGGACAGGGGGCTTTAGCACAGATACGCAGTATTTT
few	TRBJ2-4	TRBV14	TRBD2	CASSRGRGNIQYF	TGTGCCAGCAGCCGCGGGAGGGGAAACATTCAGTACTTC
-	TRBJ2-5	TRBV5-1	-	CASSLESRGTEQYF	TGCGCCAGCAGCTTGGAGTCTCGGGGAACGGAGCAGTACTTC
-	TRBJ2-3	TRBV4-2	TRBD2	CASSQANRLAPDTQYF	TGTGCCAGCAGCCAAGCTAACAGACTAGCGCCAGATACGCAGTATTTT
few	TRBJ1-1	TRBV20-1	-	CSASPHNTEAFF	TGCAGTGCTAGTCCACATAACACTGAAGCTTTCTTT
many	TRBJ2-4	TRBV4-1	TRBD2	CASSQGLAGLIAKNIQYF	TGCGCCAGCAGCCAGGGACTAGCGGGCCTAATAGCCAAAAACATTCAGTACTTC
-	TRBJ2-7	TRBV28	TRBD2	CATDSGTAYEQYF	TGTGCCACCGATAGCGGGACGGCGTACGAGCAGTACTTC
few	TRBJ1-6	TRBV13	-	CASSITPRRGSPLHF	TGTGCCAGCAGCATAACACCGAGGCGAGGTTCACCCCTCCACTTT
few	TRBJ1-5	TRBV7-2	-	CASSLGRWDQPQHF	TGTGCCAGCAGCTTGGGCCGGTGGGATCAGCCCCAGCATTTT
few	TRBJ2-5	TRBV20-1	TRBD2	CSARPQKLAGGLKTQYF	TGCAGTGCTAGGCCTCAAAAACTAGCGGGGGGGCTGAAGACCCAGTACTTC
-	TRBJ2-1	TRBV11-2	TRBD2	CASSASGSFGNEQFF	TGTGCCAGCAGCGCAAGCGGGAGTTTCGGCAATGAGCAGTTCTTC
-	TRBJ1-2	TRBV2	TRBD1	CASSAGTGAVISGYTF	TGTGCCAGCAGTGCGGGAACAGGGGCCGTCATTAGTGGCTACACCTTC
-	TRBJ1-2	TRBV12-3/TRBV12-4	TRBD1	CASSSGRTGPYGYTF	TGTGCCAGCAGTTCAGGGCGGACAGGGCCCTATGGCTACACCTTC
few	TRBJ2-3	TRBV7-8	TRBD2	CASSPQRESDTQYF	TGTGCCAGCAGCCCACAGCGGGAGTCAGATACGCAGTATTTT
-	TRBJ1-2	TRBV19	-	CASSISHPTGYYGYTF	TGTGCCAGTAGTATTTCCCATCCGACAGGCTACTATGGCTACACCTTC
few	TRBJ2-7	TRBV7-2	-	CASSLSFSGLTYEQYF	TGTGCCAGCAGCTTATCCTTTAGCGGATTGACCTACGAGCAGTACTTC
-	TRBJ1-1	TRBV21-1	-	CASSKGDGAFF	TGTGCCAGCAGCAAAGGGGACGGAGCTTTCTTT
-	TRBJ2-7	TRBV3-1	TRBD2	CASSQVEAGGLDEQYF	TGTGCCAGCAGCCAAGTAGAAGCGGGGGGGCTCGACGAGCAGTACTTC
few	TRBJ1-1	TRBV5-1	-	CASSLRRPGPEAFF	TGCGCCAGCAGCTTGAGGAGGCCAGGTCCCGAAGCTTTCTTT
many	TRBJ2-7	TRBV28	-	CASSFLATSYEQYF	TGTGCCAGCAGTTTCCTTGCCACTTCCTACGAGCAGTACTTC
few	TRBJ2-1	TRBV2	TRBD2	CAREREGYNEQFF	TGTGCCAGAGAGCGGGAGGGGTACAATGAGCAGTTCTTC
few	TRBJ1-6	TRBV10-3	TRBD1	CAISVLPTGDNSPLHF	TGTGCCATCAGTGTCCTCCCGACAGGGGATAATTCACCCCTCCACTTT
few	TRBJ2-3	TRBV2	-	CASKDFTSTDTQYF	TGTGCCAGCAAGGACTTCACTAGCACAGATACGCAGTATTTT
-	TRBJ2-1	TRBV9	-	CASSGGRREQFF	TGTGCCAGCAGCGGGGGCCGTAGGGAGCAGTTCTTC
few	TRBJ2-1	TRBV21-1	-	CASSNVTSGYNEQFF	TGTGCCAGCAGCAATGTGACTAGCGGTTACAATGAGCAGTTCTTC
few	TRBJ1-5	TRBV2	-	CASKRDPDQPQHF	TGTGCCAGCAAGAGAGACCCAGATCAGCCCCAGCATTTT
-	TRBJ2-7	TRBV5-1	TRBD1	CANSSGTGYYEQYF	TGCGCCAACAGCTCCGGGACAGGGTACTACGAGCAGTACTTC
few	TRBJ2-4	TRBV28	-	CASSYPWGQEGKNIQYF	TGTGCCAGCAGTTACCCCTGGGGGCAGGAAGGCAAAAACATTCAGTACTTC